Below are 5 T cell receptor beta chains sequenced from a single sample in a study of T-cell reconstitution after alpha-beta-depleted transplantation in children. Unique molecular identifiers were incorporated when the TCRbeta library was constructed. TCRdb passed the PCR reads through MiXCR, listing each CDR3 protein once. This sample has more than 200,000 distinct CDR3 sequences, with 20% to 30% found just once. The sample was PBMCs, mostly from graft donor cells, taken 360 days after TCRalphabeta/CD19-depleted stem cell transplant. The receptors come from a female patient younger than 10 who had a stem cell transplant for congenital amegakaryocytic thrombocytopenia, so the T cells may come from the graft donor.

The chain has TRBV7-2 and TRBJ2-5, with D hard to call. Trimming removed 0 bases at V and 5 bases at J, with 22 bases between. This CDR3 contains 18 residues. In germline, CDR1 is SGHTA, CDR2 FQGNSA. The CDR3 loop reads CASSLAWLAPNFRETQYF. CDR3 DNA sequence: TGTGCCAGCAGCTTAGCCTGGTTGGCTCCTAATTTTCGGGAGACCCAGTACTTC.

This clonotype came up a few times. The chain couples TRBV10-3 to TRBJ2-7, with no clear D. V lost 6 bases, J lost 3 bases, and 6 bases lay in between. The germline V gene has CDR1 ENHRY and CDR2 SYGVKD. This CDR3 is built from 11 residues. The CDR3 sequence is CAIRDGYEQYF. In DNA, the CDR3 is TGTGCCATCAGGGACGGCTACGAGCAGTACTTC.

The chain combines TRBV28 with TRBJ2-1; tentatively, D is TRBD2 (5 bases). Trimming shortened V by 5 bases and J by 4 bases, and 12 bases separated the two germline ends. Per the germline V gene, CDR1 is MDHEN and CDR2 is SYDVKM. This CDR3 has 14 amino acids. CDR3 protein: CASSHITRYNEQFF. The CDR3 nucleotides are TGTGCCAGCAGTCATATAACTAGGTACAATGAGCAGTTCTTC.

In its sample, this clonotype was seen a few times. The chain couples TRBV21-1 to TRBJ2-2; TRBD1 is taken as the D call from the table, unchecked against the DNA. TRBV21-1 is assigned pseudogene status. The CDR3 sequence is 15 residues long. The CDR3 DNA reads TGTGCCAGCAGCAAACCGCCCGGGGCCACCGGGGAGCTGTTTTTT. It encodes CASSKPPGATGELFF.

V is TRBV19 and J is TRBJ2-3; TRBD1 matches 8 bases. The CDR3 has 15 amino acids. V trimming: 7 bases; J trimming: 5 bases; junction bases outside the gene matches: 11. Germline V CDR1 and CDR2: LNHDA, SQIVND (reference sequence). CDR3 in amino acids: CASKVTGEKQDTQYF. The CDR3 nucleotides read TGTGCCAGTAAGGTGACAGGGGAAAAACAAGATACGCAGTATTTT.